The 27 T cell receptor beta chains listed next were all sequenced from one sample in a study of blood T cells in healthy people across ages (dated by TCRdb to 2015 to 2017). Library preparation used 5' RACE. The reads were generated on an Illumina HiSeq 2500. A second PCR of roughly 6 to 11 cycles was run with a J-beta primer mix and a sample-barcoded 5' primer. TCRdb reprocessed the public reads (quality trimming at Q25 with fastp, clone calling with MiXCR) and kept in-frame beta chains. CDR3 protein duplicates are merged, each entry listing the most common genes and DNA. In this sample the table shows almost 800,000 distinct CDR3 sequences, over 45% of which occur a single time. The ten largest clones represent approximately 21% of the sample. Material for sequencing was blood. The receptors here all came from a man under 40 in good health.

This clonotype was found many times. V usage is TRBV7-9 and J usage is TRBJ2-7; D ambiguous. Trimming took off 0 bases at V and 2 bases at J, with 14 bases between the two ends. The germline V gene encodes CDR1 SEHNR and CDR2 FQNEAQ (reference sequence). The CDR3 length is 16 residues. DNA for the CDR3: TGTGCCAGCAGCTTAGCGCGGTCAAGCCCCACCTACGAGCAGTACTTC. Amino acids: CASSLARSSPTYEQYF.

The chain joins TRBV11-3 to TRBJ2-1; D call uncertain. The germline V gene has CDR1 SGHNT and CDR2 YENEEA. V gave up 2 bases and J gave up 5 bases, with 13 bases separating them. The CDR3 runs 15 residues. CDR3 amino acids: CASSLSRLTNNEQFF. Written as DNA, the CDR3 is TGTGCCAGCAGCTTAAGTCGGTTAACAAACAATGAGCAGTTCTTC.

The chain couples TRBV20-1 to TRBJ2-5, with a tentative D call TRBD2 (5 bases). This CDR3 is built from 15 residues. Trimming took off 3 bases at V and 11 bases at J, with 25 bases between the two ends. CDR1 DFQATT and CDR2 SNEGSKA come from the germline V gene (reference sequence). The CDR3 is CSARNRRGEYNEQYF. The CDR3 nucleotides read TGCAGTGCTAGGAACCGCCGGGGAGAGTACAATGAGCAGTACTTC.

This clonotype has a handful of counts. V gene TRBV18 combines with J gene TRBJ2-7; D may be TRBD1 (6 bases). The CDR3 totals 13 residues. In germline, CDR1 is KGHSH, CDR2 LQKENI. With 6 bases removed from V and 0 bases from J, the gap between germline ends came to 9 bases. For the CDR3, the DNA is TGTGCCAGCTCCCTGGGGGCCTCCTACGAGCAGTACTTC. This sequence encodes CASSLGASYEQYF.

The chain recombines TRBV5-6 with TRBJ2-1, with 9 bases that match TRBD2. V lost 0 bases to trimming and J lost 3 bases; unmatched junction nucleotides: 1. CDR1 and CDR2 (germline): SGHDT, YYEEEE. This CDR3 is 15 amino acids long. CDR3 in amino acids: CASSLGTSVYNEQFF. The CDR3 DNA follows: TGTGCCAGCAGCTTGGGGACTAGCGTCTACAATGAGCAGTTCTTC.

This clonotype was counted many times. This chain links TRBV7-2 with TRBJ2-5; D ambiguous. The DNA end is a closer match to TRBJ2-7, so the J assignment may be wrong. The CDR3 is made up of 12 amino acids. The germline V gene has CDR1 SGHTA and CDR2 FQGNSA. CDR3 region: CASSLVRGEQYF. The CDR3 bases are TGTGCCAGCAGCTTAGTACGAGGCGAGCAGTACTTC.

The CDR3: CASSVSDEQFF. CDR3 in DNA: TGTGCCAGCAGTGTATCCGATGAGCAGTTCTTC. This chain links TRBV2 with TRBJ2-1; D is ambiguous. Per the germline V gene, CDR1 is SNHLY and CDR2 is FYNNEI. V dropped 4 bases and J dropped 8 bases, with 6 bases sitting between them. The CDR3 length is 11 residues.

V gene TRBV10-3 combines with J gene TRBJ2-3; TRBD1 aligns across 8 bases. The germline gives CDR1 ENHRY, CDR2 SYGVKD. With 10 bases clipped from V and 3 bases from J, the junction kept 6 bases outside the gene matches. CDR3 length: 13 residues. CDR3 nucleotides: TGTGCCACTTGGACAGGGCAAACAGATACGCAGTATTTT. It encodes CATWTGQTDTQYF.

As for this clonotype: The junction departs from the called germline gene at one end, perhaps through a read error. The chain employs TRBV7-2 and TRBJ2-2; the D is unclear. This CDR3 contains 15 residues. Looked up from germline, CDR1 is SGHTA and CDR2 is FQGNSA. This CDR3 reads CASTLHGENTGELFF. CDR3 bases: TGTGCCAGCACCTTACATGGGGAGAACACCGGGGAGCTGTTTTTT.

This sequence joins TRBV29-1 and TRBJ2-4; D is undetermined. The DNA end is a closer match to TRBJ2-7, so the J assignment may be wrong. Germline CDR1 SQVTM, CDR2 ANQGSEA. The CDR3 spans 13 residues. CDR3 nucleotide sequence: TGCAGCGTTGAAGATTCGTACTCCTACGAGCAGTACTTC. Residues: CSVEDSYSYEQYF.

The chain has TRBV30 and TRBJ1-2; D is unresolved. The ends were cut back, 8 bases at V and 4 bases at J, with 14 bases in the middle. Germline-derived CDR1 and CDR2 are GTSNPN and SVGIG (reference sequence). The CDR3 has 12 amino acids. CDR3 amino acids: CAGKKILYGYTF. The CDR3 DNA is TGTGCCGGAAAAAAGATTCTCTATGGCTACACCTTC.

The chain uses TRBV12-5 and TRBJ2-1; 7 bases are a match to TRBD2. This CDR3 has 15 amino acids. The V gene end was trimmed by 5 bases and the J gene end by 4 bases; junction bases not matched to a gene: 8. Per germline, CDR1 LGHNT and CDR2 FRNRAP. CDR3 amino acids: CASGPGEGSYNEQFF. In nucleotides, the CDR3 is TGTGCTAGTGGTCCTGGGGAGGGGTCATACAATGAGCAGTTCTTC. Using reference TRBV12-5 and TRBJ2-1 for the parts outside the CDR3, the full variable domain is DARVTQTPRHKVTEMGQEVTMRCQPILGHNTVFWYRQTMMQGLELLAYFRNRAPLDDSGMPKDRFSAEMPDATLATLKIQPSEPRDSAVYFCASGPGEGSYNEQFFGPGTRLTVL.

The CDR3: CASRDWTSGINEQFF. The CDR3 DNA reads TGTGCCAGCAGGGATTGGACTAGCGGGATTAATGAGCAGTTCTTC. The gene calls are TRBV2 and TRBJ2-1; TRBD2 agrees at 12 bases. CDR1 is SNHLY and CDR2 is FYNNEI in the germline V gene. After removal of 6 bases from V and 7 bases from J, the junction contained 7 bases not matched to a gene. The CDR3 loop spans 15 amino acids.

The gene calls are TRBV13 and TRBJ2-7; tentative D call: TRBD2 (6 bases). The DNA end lines up better with TRBJ2-5; the J call may be wrong. There are 14 residues in the CDR3. Germline values: CDR1 PRHDT, CDR2 FYEKMQ (reference sequence). The CDR3 here is CASSQRLGTETQYF. DNA for the CDR3: TGTGCCAGCAGCCAGAGACTAGGAACGGAGACCCAGTACTTC.

In its sample, this clonotype was seen a few times. V and J are TRBV5-6 and TRBJ1-2; a possible D gene is TRBD1 (5 bases). CDR1 is SGHDT, CDR2 YYEEEE, per germline. V was cut by 8 bases and J by 7 bases, with 15 bases left in between. The length of the CDR3 is 12 residues. CDR3 sequence reads: CASSRDVGGYTF. CDR3 nucleotides: TGTGCCAGTAGCCGGGACGTGGGTGGCTACACCTTC.

The sample holds one count of this clonotype. The rearrangement uses TRBV19 and TRBJ2-7; possible D gene TRBD1, 5 bases. CDR1 and CDR2 from the germline V gene are LNHDA and SQIVND (reference sequence). Deletions cut 5 bases from V and 6 bases from J, with 14 bases between. The CDR3 is 13 residues long. The CDR3 spells CASSWLRDAEQYF. For the CDR3, the DNA is TGTGCCAGTAGTTGGCTCAGGGATGCCGAGCAGTACTTC.

CDR3 bases: TGTGCCAGCAGGGCTAGCGGAGAGCACGGAGACGAGCAGTACTTC. Translating it yields CASRASGEHGDEQYF. The V and J genes are TRBV28 and TRBJ2-7, with 7 bases fitting TRBD2. Germline-derived CDR1 and CDR2 are MDHEN and SYDVKM. The CDR3 is 15 amino acids. V shed 6 bases and J 5 bases; nucleotides not matched to a gene: 13.

V usage is TRBV28 and J usage is TRBJ1-2; D is unresolved. Germline V CDR1 and CDR2: MDHEN, SYDVKM. This CDR3 region has 13 residues. The V and J ends lost 3 bases and 6 bases respectively, with 11 bases between them. CDR3 DNA sequence: TGTGCCAGCAGTTTTAACCGGAACGATGGCTACACCTTC. It codes for CASSFNRNDGYTF.

This clonotype is a singleton in its sample. This chain uses TRBV19 with TRBJ2-1; 11 bases align to TRBD2. The germline V gene has CDR1 LNHDA and CDR2 SQIVND (reference sequence). The CDR3 runs 14 residues. Losses at the gene ends were 4 bases for V and 8 bases for J; bases not matched to a gene: 4. CDR3 sequence: CASSTPGLADEQFF. CDR3 bases: TGTGCCAGTAGTACCCCGGGACTAGCGGATGAGCAGTTCTTC.

This chain links TRBV7-2 with TRBJ2-3; D possibly corresponds to TRBD2 (6 bases). The CDR3 runs to 18 residues. Trimming stripped 6 bases from V and 5 bases from J, with 27 bases between. Germline V gene lookup returns CDR1 SGHTA and CDR2 FQGNSA. CDR3 sequence: CASSPSLGGGSGRDTQYF. The CDR3 DNA reads TGTGCCAGCAGTCCTTCCCTAGGTGGAGGGAGCGGACGAGATACGCAGTATTTT.

CDR3 nucleotides: TGTGCCAGCAGTCCTGGGACAGACTTCTACGAGCAGTACTTC. It encodes CASSPGTDFYEQYF. V usage is TRBV12-3 or TRBV12-4 and J usage is TRBJ2-5, with 7 bases lining up with TRBD1. The J call could be wrong; TRBJ2-7 is a better fit for the DNA end. This CDR3 is built from 14 residues.

This chain connects TRBV15 to TRBJ2-7; 8 bases fit TRBD1. This CDR3 spans 15 amino acids. CDR1 and CDR2 from the germline V gene are LNHNV and YYDKDF (reference sequence). With 2 bases clipped from V and 2 bases from J, the junction kept 5 bases outside the gene matches. The chain's CDR3 is CATSRWGQEAYEQYF. The CDR3 DNA is TGTGCCACCAGCAGATGGGGACAGGAGGCCTACGAGCAGTACTTC.

This sequence joins TRBV20-1 and TRBJ2-7; D is ambiguous. Trimming left V 4 bases short and J 6 bases short, with 16 bases between. The CDR3 has 13 amino acids. The germline V gene has CDR1 DFQATT and CDR2 SNEGSKA (reference sequence). CDR3 sequence: CSATLSFSGEQYF. The CDR3 nucleotides read TGCAGTGCTACTTTATCCTTTTCCGGCGAGCAGTACTTC.

The chain carries TRBV30 and TRBJ1-1; tentative D call: TRBD1 (5 bases). This CDR3 spans 12 amino acids. Between the trimmed V and J ends, which lost 8 bases and 1 base, there was a span of 11 bases. Germline-derived CDR1 and CDR2 are GTSNPN and SVGIG (reference sequence). CDR3 nucleotides: TGTGCCGGAAAACAGGAGAACACTGAAGCTTTCTTT. Protein product: CAGKQENTEAFF.

The V and J genes are TRBV13 and TRBJ2-7; tentatively, D is TRBD2 (6 bases). Germline V gene data show CDR1 as PRHDT and CDR2 as FYEKMQ (reference sequence). With 5 bases removed from V and 0 bases from J, the gap between germline ends came to 17 bases. This CDR3 is 16 amino acids long. CDR3 in amino acids: CASSPQTRESSYEQYF. CDR3 in DNA: TGTGCCAGCAGCCCCCAGACCCGGGAGAGCTCCTACGAGCAGTACTTC.

The rearrangement links TRBV7-8 to TRBJ2-3, with D unresolved. CDR1 is SGHVS, CDR2 FQNEAQ, per germline. The CDR3 is made up of 13 amino acids. Trimming stripped 3 bases from V and 2 bases from J, with 6 bases between. This CDR3 is CASSFSPTDTQYF. CDR3 bases: TGTGCCAGCAGCTTCTCCCCCACAGATACGCAGTATTTT.

The V call is TRBV4-2, the J call TRBJ2-5, with 7 nucleotides matching TRBD2. Germline V gene sequence: CDR1 LGHNA, CDR2 YNFKEQ. The V gene end was trimmed by 4 bases and the J gene end by 1 base; junction bases not matched to a gene: 9. The CDR3 has 16 amino acids. CDR3 loop: CASSPRTSEGQETQYF. For the CDR3, the DNA is TGTGCCAGCAGCCCTAGGACTAGTGAGGGCCAAGAGACCCAGTACTTC.